This T cell receptor beta chain comes out of a study of monozygotic twins with inflammatory bowel disease. TCRdb reworked the 5' RACE reads into one entry per CDR3 protein, no DNA. The repertoire shows around 380,000 distinct CDR3 sequences; the top ten hold roughly 2.5%. The TCR originated in a human donor with ulcerative colitis or Crohn's disease, or a healthy co-twin of an affected twin (not recorded which). The sequencing input was blood.

The CDR3 protein is CASSLTSGYEQYF. This rearrangement joins TRBV12-3 or TRBV12-4 to TRBJ2-7; TCRdb gives TRBD2 as the D gene, but with no DNA this cannot be confirmed. The CDR3 extends over 13 amino acids.